This TCR beta chain was observed in a study of CD8 T cells in ankylosing spondylitis. Findings and limits, study-wide: In peripheral blood, disease-linked CD8+ clones occurred at relatively low frequencies. Some motif variants had been reported before (in reactive arthritis synovial fluid and blood). Ankylosing spondylitis blood appeared to be characterized by a TCR beta motif of under 10 highly homologous variants. In ankylosing spondylitis patients, matched synovial fluid reportedly showed significant enrichment of disease-linked clones.

This clonotype was counted a few times. Its antigen is unidentified. It was by quantitative 5'-RACE with molecular barcodes that TCR beta libraries were made. Using its own MiXCR run on the 5' RACE reads, TCRdb lists one record per CDR3 protein. Of approximately 550,000 distinct CDR3 sequences listed, roughly 13% are singletons. V lost 3 bases and J 7 bases, leaving 17 bases between the germline ends. CDR3 length: 15 amino acids. The germline CDR1 and CDR2 sequences are MGHRA and YSYEKL. Sequenced input: blood, either unsorted or a sorted T cell fraction (not recorded which). The J gene is TRBJ2-3, the V gene TRBV4-1; D possibly corresponds to TRBD2 (6 bases). This receptor was taken from a male donor with ankylosing spondylitis. CDR3 DNA sequence: TGCGCCAGCAGCCACCCCCGGGAGAAAAGGAATACGCAGTATTTT. Encoded protein: CASSHPREKRNTQYF.